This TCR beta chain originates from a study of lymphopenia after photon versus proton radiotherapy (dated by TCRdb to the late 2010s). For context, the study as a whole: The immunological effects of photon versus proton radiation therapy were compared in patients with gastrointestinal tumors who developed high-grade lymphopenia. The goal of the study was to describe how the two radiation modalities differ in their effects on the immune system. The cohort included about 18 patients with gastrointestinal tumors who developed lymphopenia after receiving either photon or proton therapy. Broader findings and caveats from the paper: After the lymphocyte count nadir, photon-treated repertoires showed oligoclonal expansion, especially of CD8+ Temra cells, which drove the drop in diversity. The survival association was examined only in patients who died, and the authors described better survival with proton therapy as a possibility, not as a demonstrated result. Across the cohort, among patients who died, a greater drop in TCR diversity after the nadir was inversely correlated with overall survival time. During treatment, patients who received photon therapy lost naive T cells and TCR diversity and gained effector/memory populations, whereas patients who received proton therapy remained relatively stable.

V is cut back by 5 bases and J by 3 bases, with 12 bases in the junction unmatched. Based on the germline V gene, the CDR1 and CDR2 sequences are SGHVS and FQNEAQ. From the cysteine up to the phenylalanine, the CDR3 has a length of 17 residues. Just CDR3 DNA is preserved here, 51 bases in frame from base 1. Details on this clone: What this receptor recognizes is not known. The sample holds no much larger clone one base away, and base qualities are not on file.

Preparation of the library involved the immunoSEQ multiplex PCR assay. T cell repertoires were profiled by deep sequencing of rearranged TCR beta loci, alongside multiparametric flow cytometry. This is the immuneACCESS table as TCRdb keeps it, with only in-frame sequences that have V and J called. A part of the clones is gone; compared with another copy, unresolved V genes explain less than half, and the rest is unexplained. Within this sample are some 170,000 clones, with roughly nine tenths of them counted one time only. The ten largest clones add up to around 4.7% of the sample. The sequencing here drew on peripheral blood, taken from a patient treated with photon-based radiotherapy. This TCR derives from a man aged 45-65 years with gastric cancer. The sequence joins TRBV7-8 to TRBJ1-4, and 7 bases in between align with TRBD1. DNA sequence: TGTGCCAGCAGCAGCCGGACCGACAGGGCGGCTAATGAAAAACTGTTTTTT. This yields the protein CASSSRTDRAANEKLFF.